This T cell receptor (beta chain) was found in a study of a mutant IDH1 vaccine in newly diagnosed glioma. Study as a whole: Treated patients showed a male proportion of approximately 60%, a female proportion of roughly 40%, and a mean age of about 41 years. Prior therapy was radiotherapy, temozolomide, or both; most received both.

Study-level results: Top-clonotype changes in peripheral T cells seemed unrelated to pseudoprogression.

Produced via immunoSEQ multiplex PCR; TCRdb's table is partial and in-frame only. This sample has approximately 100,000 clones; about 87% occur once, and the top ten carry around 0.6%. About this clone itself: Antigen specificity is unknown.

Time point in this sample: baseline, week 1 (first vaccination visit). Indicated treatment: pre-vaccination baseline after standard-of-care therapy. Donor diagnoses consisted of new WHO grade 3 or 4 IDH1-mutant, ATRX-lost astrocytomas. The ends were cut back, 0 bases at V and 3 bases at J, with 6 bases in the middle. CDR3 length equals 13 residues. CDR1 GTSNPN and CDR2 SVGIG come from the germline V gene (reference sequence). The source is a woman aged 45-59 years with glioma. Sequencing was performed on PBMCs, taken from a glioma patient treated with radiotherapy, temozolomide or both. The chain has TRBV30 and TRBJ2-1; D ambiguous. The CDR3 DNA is TGTGCCTGGAGTGTCCTTGGCTACAATGAGCAGTTCTTC. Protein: CAWSVLGYNEQFF.